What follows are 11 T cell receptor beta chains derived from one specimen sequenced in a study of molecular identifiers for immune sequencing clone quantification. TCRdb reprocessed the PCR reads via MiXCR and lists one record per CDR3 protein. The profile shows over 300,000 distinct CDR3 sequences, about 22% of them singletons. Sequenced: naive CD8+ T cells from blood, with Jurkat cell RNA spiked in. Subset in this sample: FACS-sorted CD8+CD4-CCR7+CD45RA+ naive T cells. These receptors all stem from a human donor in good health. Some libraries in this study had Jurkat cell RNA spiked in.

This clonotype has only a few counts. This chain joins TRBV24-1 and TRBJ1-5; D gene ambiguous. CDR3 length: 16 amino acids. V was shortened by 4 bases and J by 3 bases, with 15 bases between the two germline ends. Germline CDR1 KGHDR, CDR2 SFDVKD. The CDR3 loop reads CATSEVGHLLNQPQHF. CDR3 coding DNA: TGTGCCACCAGTGAAGTAGGGCACCTACTCAATCAGCCCCAGCATTTT.

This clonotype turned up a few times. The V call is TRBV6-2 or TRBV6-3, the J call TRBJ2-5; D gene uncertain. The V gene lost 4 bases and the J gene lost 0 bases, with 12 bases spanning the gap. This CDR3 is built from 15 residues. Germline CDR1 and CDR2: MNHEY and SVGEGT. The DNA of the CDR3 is TGTGCCAGCAGTTCCTTCGACAAGTACCAAGAGACCCAGTACTTC. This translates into CASSSFDKYQETQYF.

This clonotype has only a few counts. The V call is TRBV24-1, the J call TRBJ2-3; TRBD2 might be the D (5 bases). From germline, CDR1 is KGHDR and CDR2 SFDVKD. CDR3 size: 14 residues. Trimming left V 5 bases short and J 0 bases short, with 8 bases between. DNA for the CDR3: TGTGCCACCAGTGTTGGGAGTAGCACAGATACGCAGTATTTT. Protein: CATSVGSSTDTQYF.

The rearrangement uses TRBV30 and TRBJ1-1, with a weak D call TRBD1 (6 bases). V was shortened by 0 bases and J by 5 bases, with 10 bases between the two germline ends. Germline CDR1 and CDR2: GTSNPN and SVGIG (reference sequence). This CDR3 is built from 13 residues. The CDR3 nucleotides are TGTGCCTGGAGTGTCACACAGGGTACTGAAGCTTTCTTT. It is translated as CAWSVTQGTEAFF.

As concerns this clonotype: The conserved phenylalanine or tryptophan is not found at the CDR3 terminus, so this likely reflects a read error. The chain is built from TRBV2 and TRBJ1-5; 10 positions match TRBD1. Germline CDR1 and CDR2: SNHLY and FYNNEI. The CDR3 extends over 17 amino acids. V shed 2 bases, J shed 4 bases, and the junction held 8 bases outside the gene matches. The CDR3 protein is CASSELVRDRGNQPQHS. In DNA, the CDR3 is TGTGCCAGCAGTGAATTGGTTAGGGACAGGGGTAATCAGCCCCAGCATTCT.

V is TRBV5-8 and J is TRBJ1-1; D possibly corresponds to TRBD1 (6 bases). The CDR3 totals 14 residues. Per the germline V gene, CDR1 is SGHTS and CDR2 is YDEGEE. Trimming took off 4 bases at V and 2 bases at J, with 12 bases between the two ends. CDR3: CASSMGASNTEAFF. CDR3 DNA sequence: TGTGCCAGCAGCATGGGGGCCTCAAACACTGAAGCTTTCTTT.

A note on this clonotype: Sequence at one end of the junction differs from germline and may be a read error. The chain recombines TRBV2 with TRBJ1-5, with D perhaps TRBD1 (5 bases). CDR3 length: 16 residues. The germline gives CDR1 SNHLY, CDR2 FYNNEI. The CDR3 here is CASSEVLAGGWQPRHF. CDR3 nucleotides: TGTGCCAGCAGTGAAGTGCTGGCGGGGGGGTGGCAGCCCCGGCATTTT.

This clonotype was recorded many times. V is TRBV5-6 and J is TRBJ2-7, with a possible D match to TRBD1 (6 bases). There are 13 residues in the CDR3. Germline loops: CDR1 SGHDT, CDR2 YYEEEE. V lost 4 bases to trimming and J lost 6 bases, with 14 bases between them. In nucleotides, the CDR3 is TGTGCCAGCAGCACCCAACAGGGTGGCGAGCAGTACTTC. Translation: CASSTQQGGEQYF.

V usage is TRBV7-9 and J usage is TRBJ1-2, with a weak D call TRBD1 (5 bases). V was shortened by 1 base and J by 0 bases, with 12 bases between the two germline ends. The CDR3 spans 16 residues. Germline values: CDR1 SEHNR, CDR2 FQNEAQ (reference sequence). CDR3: CASSLDPQGANYGYTF. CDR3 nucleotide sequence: TGTGCCAGCAGCTTAGATCCCCAGGGAGCTAACTATGGCTACACCTTC.

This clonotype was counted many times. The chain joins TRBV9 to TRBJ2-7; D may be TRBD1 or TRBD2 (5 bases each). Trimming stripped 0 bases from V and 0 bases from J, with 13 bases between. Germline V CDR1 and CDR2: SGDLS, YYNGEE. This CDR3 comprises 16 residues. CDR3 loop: CASSVVGTAASYEQYF. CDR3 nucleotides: TGTGCCAGCAGCGTAGTCGGGACGGCGGCCTCCTACGAGCAGTACTTC.

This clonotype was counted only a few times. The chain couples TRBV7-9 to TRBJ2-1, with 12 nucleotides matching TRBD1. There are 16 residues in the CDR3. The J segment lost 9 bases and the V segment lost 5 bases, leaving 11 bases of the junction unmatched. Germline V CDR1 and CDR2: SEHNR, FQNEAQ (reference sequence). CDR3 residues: CASSPPVVGQGAEQFF. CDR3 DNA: TGTGCCAGCAGCCCCCCTGTGGTGGGACAGGGGGCTGAGCAGTTCTTC.